Below, one T cell receptor beta chain is given with its context. The source of the sample is a study of blood T cell repertoires in COVID-19. The method was immunoSEQ multiplex PCR; TCRdb's version includes in-frame clones alone and lacks a portion of them. The sample carries a few hundred thousand clones, 80% recorded once. The germline CDR1 and CDR2 sequences are SGHTA and FQGNSA. Trimming left V 5 bases short and J 4 bases short, with 14 bases between. The CDR3 contains 15 residues. The sample consisted of peripheral blood. This clonotype originated in a human donor in a cohort sampled during active COVID-19. J is TRBJ2-2 and V is TRBV7-2, with D possibly TRBD1 on 5 matching bases. CDR3 bases: TGTGCCAGCAGCCCAGGGCCAGACATCACCGGGGAGCTGTTTTTT. Its translation is CASSPGPDITGELFF. The variable domain in full, completed from reference TRBV7-2 and TRBJ2-2, reads GAGVSQSPSNKVTEKGKDVELRCDPISGHTALYWYRQSLGQGLEFLIYFQGNSAPDKSGLPSDRFSAERTGGSVSTLTIQRTQQEDSAVYLCASSPGPDITGELFFGEGSRLTVL.